These 27 T cell receptor beta chains were all obtained from the same sample, sequenced in a study of long-term antiretroviral therapy in people with HIV (dated by TCRdb to between 2021 and 2024). The immunoSEQ hsTCRB v3.0 assay was used at survey level resolution to sequence the TRB variable region. TCRdb took this table from immuneACCESS and kept in-frame rearrangements with V and J called. Such tables lack part of the clones; where checked against another copy, unresolved V genes explain under half of the gap, and the rest is unexplained. The sample data list 30,000 to 40,000 clones, and 75% to 90% of these were observed just once. The top ten hold approximately 5.3% of the sample. The source material was unsorted PBMCs, sampled 1.5 years after starting antiretroviral therapy. Receptors were obtained from a man aged 18 to 35 with HIV.

This clone was seen only a few times. This rearrangement joins TRBV7-9 to TRBJ2-7, with D possibly called TRBD1 or TRBD2 (5 bases each). The germline gives CDR1 SEHNR, CDR2 FQNEAQ (reference sequence). There are 13 residues in the CDR3. V dropped 5 bases and J dropped 4 bases, with 12 bases sitting between them. As DNA, the CDR3 is TGTGCCAGCAGCCTAGGGGACGGGTACGAGCAGTACTTC. Its translation: CASSLGDGYEQYF.

The chain uses TRBV6-1 and TRBJ1-2, with D possibly being TRBD1 (5 bases). V was shortened by 2 bases and J by 6 bases, with 16 bases between the two germline ends. The germline CDR1 and CDR2 sequences are MNHNS and SASEGT. The CDR3 length is 15 residues. The CDR3 reads CASSERLGAPNGYTF. CDR3 nucleotides: TGTGCCAGCAGTGAAAGACTAGGGGCGCCGAATGGCTACACCTTC.

V usage is TRBV5-6 and J usage is TRBJ2-7; D unclear. Deletions cut 1 base from V and 5 bases from J, with 10 bases between. Germline V gene data show CDR1 as SGHDT and CDR2 as YYEEEE. The CDR3 consists of 13 residues. In DNA form, the CDR3 reads TGTGCCAGCAGCTTGACCGGATTCCACGAGCAGTACTTC. It is translated as CASSLTGFHEQYF.

The chain joins TRBV6-6 to TRBJ1-5; D call uncertain. Trimming shortened V by 3 bases and J by 1 base, and 13 bases separated the two germline ends. The CDR3 spans 16 residues. Germline CDR1 and CDR2: MNHNY and SVGAGI (reference sequence). In DNA, the CDR3 is TGTGCCAGCAGTTATAGGGTCAGAACGAGCAATCAGCCCCAGCATTTT. Encoded protein: CASSYRVRTSNQPQHF.

The chain is built from TRBV5-4 and TRBJ2-3, with D uncertain. CDR1 is SGHNT, CDR2 YYREEE, per germline (reference sequence). Trimming took off 0 bases at V and 4 bases at J, with 9 bases between the two ends. CDR3 size: 14 residues. This CDR3 reads CASSLGGGADTQYF. The CDR3 DNA reads as TGTGCCAGCAGCTTGGGCGGCGGCGCAGATACGCAGTATTTT.

About this clone: A junction boundary mismatches the germline segment, possibly from a read error. The chain uses TRBV11-2 and TRBJ1-5, with D unresolved. Per the germline V gene, CDR1 is SGHAT and CDR2 is FQNNGV. This CDR3 comprises 14 residues. DNA for the CDR3: TGTGCCAGCAGCTTAGATCTAGAAAATCAGGCCCAGCATTTT. Translating gives CASSLDLENQAQHF.

This chain uses TRBV7-9 with TRBJ1-4; 7 bases are a match to TRBD1. V gave up 5 bases and J gave up 6 bases; unmatched junction bases: 9. Germline V gene lookup returns CDR1 SEHNR and CDR2 FQNEAQ (reference sequence). This CDR3 spans 15 amino acids. As DNA, the CDR3 is TGTGCCAGCAGCCCGACCCGGGACAGCCATGAAAAACTGTTTTTT. Its protein is CASSPTRDSHEKLFF. The full variable domain, its missing parts supplied by reference TRBV7-9 and TRBJ1-4, is DTGVSQNPRHKITKRGQNVTFRCDPISEHNRLYWYRQTLGQGPEFLTYFQNEAQLEKSRLLSDRFSAERPKGSFSTLEIQRTEQGDSAMYLCASSPTRDSHEKLFFGSGTQLSVL.

This clone was recorded once. The chain employs TRBV19 and TRBJ2-1; 9 positions agree with TRBD2. The V segment lost 2 bases and the J segment 7 bases; nucleotides outside the gene matches: 6. This CDR3 spans 15 amino acids. Germline lookup yields CDR1 LNHDA and CDR2 SQIVND (reference sequence). The CDR3 here is CASSISSGTSNEQFF. The CDR3 DNA follows: TGTGCCAGTAGTATATCTAGCGGGACTAGTAATGAGCAGTTCTTC.

The chain uses TRBV18 and TRBJ2-7; 7 nucleotides agree with TRBD2. The CDR3 contains 15 residues. V trimming: 3 bases; J trimming: 3 bases; junction bases outside the gene matches: 8. The germline V gene encodes CDR1 KGHSH and CDR2 LQKENI. The CDR3 nucleotides read TGTGCCAGCTCACCGAGAGGAGGGAGGGACTACGAGCAGTACTTC. Residues: CASSPRGGRDYEQYF.

V usage is TRBV19 and J usage is TRBJ2-5, with TRBD1 as a possible D gene (5 bases). Germline V gene lookup returns CDR1 LNHDA and CDR2 SQIVND (reference sequence). The V gene lost 4 bases and the J gene lost 10 bases, with 13 bases spanning the gap. The CDR3 is 12 amino acids. For the CDR3, the DNA is TGTGCCAGTAGTAACCCTGCACAGGACCAGTACTTC. Protein product: CASSNPAQDQYF.

The chain joins TRBV6-1 to TRBJ2-7; a weak D match, TRBD1 (7 bases). The CDR3 length is 16 residues. Germline-derived CDR1 and CDR2 are MNHNS and SASEGT. The V end lost 2 bases, the J end lost 3 bases, and 17 bases lay between the germline ends. The CDR3 region has the DNA TGTGCCAGCAGTGAACGTAGGGGCGGGACAGACTACGAGCAGTACTTC. It codes for CASSERRGGTDYEQYF.

This chain connects TRBV18 to TRBJ2-7; a weak D match, TRBD1 (5 bases). The ends were cut back, 0 bases at V and 0 bases at J, with 9 bases in the middle. CDR1 and CDR2 from the germline V gene are KGHSH and LQKENI. The CDR3 has 15 amino acids. CDR3 protein: CASSPPIQDSYEQYF. CDR3 DNA sequence: TGTGCCAGCTCACCACCGATACAGGACTCCTACGAGCAGTACTTC.

The chain employs TRBV5-4 and TRBJ2-7; 8 bases are shared with TRBD2. The CDR3 is made up of 15 amino acids. From germline, CDR1 is SGHNT and CDR2 YYREEE (reference sequence). V lost 5 bases to trimming and J lost 5 bases; unmatched junction nucleotides: 12. Written as DNA, the CDR3 is TGTGCCAGCAGGGGAGAGGGACTAGGTTTTAACGAGCAGTACTTC. Translated, it gives CASRGEGLGFNEQYF.

The CDR3 loop reads CASSLPGPPYGYTF. The DNA of the CDR3 is TGTGCCAGCAGCTTACCGGGTCCCCCCTATGGCTACACCTTC. This chain links TRBV28 with TRBJ1-2; no reliable D call. CDR1 and CDR2 (germline): MDHEN, SYDVKM. The CDR3 runs 14 residues. Trimming cost V 6 bases and J 4 bases, with 15 bases left between them.

The J gene is TRBJ1-1, the V gene TRBV29-1, with a weak D call TRBD1 (5 bases). The CDR3 runs to 13 residues. CDR1 and CDR2 from the germline V gene are SQVTM and ANQGSEA. Between the trimmed V and J ends, which lost 8 bases and 9 bases, there was a span of 22 bases. CDR3 amino acids: CSPVSPGTAKAFF. DNA of the CDR3: TGCAGCCCCGTCTCACCGGGGACGGCTAAAGCTTTCTTT.

The chain's CDR3 is CASSTTRIPDSDTQYF. The CDR3 DNA reads as TGTGCCAGCAGCACGACACGGATCCCAGACTCAGATACGCAGTATTTT. The chain employs TRBV9 and TRBJ2-3; D remains ambiguous. V was clipped by 4 bases and J by 4 bases, with 19 bases between them. The germline CDR1 and CDR2 sequences are SGDLS and YYNGEE. CDR3 length: 16 residues.

The chain uses TRBV28 and TRBJ1-2, with D unresolved. The V end was cut by 2 bases, the J end by 4 bases, with 11 bases between. The germline V gene has CDR1 MDHEN and CDR2 SYDVKM. This CDR3 is built from 14 residues. The CDR3 loop is CASSLRGGIYGYTF. CDR3 DNA sequence: TGTGCCAGCAGTTTACGGGGAGGCATCTATGGCTACACCTTC.

This chain joins TRBV7-2 and TRBJ2-1; TRBD1 agrees at 8 bases. Germline V lookup: CDR1 SGHTA, CDR2 FQGNSA. With V trimmed by 3 bases and J by 15 bases, 28 bases remained unmatched. The CDR3 has 19 amino acids. The CDR3 spells CASSFRGGIGQGRLGGVFF. The CDR3 bases are TGTGCCAGCAGCTTTAGAGGGGGTATAGGACAGGGCCGACTAGGCGGTGTGTTCTTC.

The chain carries TRBV28 and TRBJ2-2; the D is unclear. Germline CDR1 is MDHEN and CDR2 is SYDVKM. Trimming pared 6 bases from V and 2 bases from J, leaving 13 bases between. The CDR3 extends over 15 amino acids. For the CDR3, the DNA is TGTGCCAGCAGCGTCGAACCGCCCAACACCGGGGAGCTGTTTTTT. This encodes CASSVEPPNTGELFF.

This chain links TRBV5-1 with TRBJ2-2; 8 bases are shared with TRBD1. V lost 4 bases to trimming and J lost 0 bases; unmatched junction nucleotides: 5. Looked up from germline, CDR1 is SGHRS and CDR2 is YFSETQ. The CDR3 consists of 16 residues. CDR3 amino acids: CASSDPGQANTGELFF. For the CDR3, the DNA is TGCGCCAGCAGCGATCCGGGACAGGCGAACACCGGGGAGCTGTTTTTT.

V usage is TRBV15 and J usage is TRBJ2-7; the D gene is possibly TRBD1 (6 bases). The CDR3 totals 15 residues. Looked up from germline, CDR1 is LNHNV and CDR2 is YYDKDF (reference sequence). The ends were cut back, 1 base at V and 6 bases at J, with 16 bases in the middle. DNA of the CDR3: TGTGCCACCAGCAGAGTTGGCAGGGGTTGGAGCGAGCAGTACTTC. Its translation: CATSRVGRGWSEQYF.

The genes are TRBV29-1 and TRBJ2-1, with D uncertain. The V gene's germline CDR1 is SQVTM and CDR2 ANQGSEA. Deletions cut 0 bases from V and 10 bases from J, with 13 bases between. The length of the CDR3 is 13 residues. CDR3 loop: CSVEDHDQREQFF. The CDR3 DNA follows: TGCAGCGTTGAAGATCACGACCAAAGGGAGCAGTTCTTC.

This rearrangement joins TRBV28 to TRBJ2-7; TRBD2 matches 11 bases. Germline V gene sequence: CDR1 MDHEN, CDR2 SYDVKM. The CDR3 has 14 residues. J lost 2 bases, V lost 6 bases, and 3 bases had no gene match. The CDR3 DNA reads as TGTGCCAGCAGGACTAGCGGGGATCCCTACGAGCAGTACTTC. Residues: CASRTSGDPYEQYF. Full variable domain (rest looked up from reference TRBV28 and TRBJ2-7): DVKVTQSSRYLVKRTGEKVFLECVQDMDHENMFWYRQDPGLGLRLIYFSYDVKMKEKGDIPEGYSVSREKKERFSLILESASTNQTSMYLCASRTSGDPYEQYFGPGTRLTVT.

This chain uses TRBV5-6 with TRBJ2-2; maybe TRBD1 (5 bases). V lost 6 bases and J 0 bases, leaving 15 bases between the germline ends. This CDR3 region has 16 residues. Germline-derived CDR1 and CDR2 are SGHDT and YYEEEE. This CDR3 reads CASTPRTKPNTGELFF. CDR3 bases: TGTGCCAGCACCCCCCGGACAAAGCCGAACACCGGGGAGCTGTTTTTT.

This chain uses TRBV19 with TRBJ1-1; a weak D match, TRBD1 (6 bases). Germline loops: CDR1 LNHDA, CDR2 SQIVND (reference sequence). The CDR3 has 15 residues. V dropped 3 bases and J dropped 0 bases, with 11 bases sitting between them. The CDR3 DNA reads TGTGCCAGTAGTATCGGAGGGGGTATGAACACTGAAGCTTTCTTT. Translation: CASSIGGGMNTEAFF.

The rearrangement joins TRBV29-1 to TRBJ2-5; D might be TRBD1 or TRBD2, each matching 5 bases. V shed 8 bases and J shed 2 bases, with 12 bases lying between them. Germline CDR1 is SQVTM and CDR2 is ANQGSEA. The CDR3 is 12 residues long. This chain's CDR3 is CSIRDGQETQYF. CDR3 sequence (DNA): TGCAGCATCCGGGACGGTCAAGAGACCCAGTACTTC. Complete variable domain (other parts from reference TRBV29-1 and TRBJ2-5): SAVISQKPSRDICQRGTSLTIQCQVDSQVTMMFWYRQQPGQSLTLIATANQGSEATYESGFVIDKFPISRPNLTFSTLTVSNMSPEDSSIYLCSIRDGQETQYFGPGTRLLVL.

The V call is TRBV27, the J call TRBJ1-2; weak D call: TRBD1 (5 bases). CDR3 length equals 14 residues. Germline V gives CDR1 MNHEY, CDR2 SMNVEV (reference sequence). Trimming left V 11 bases short and J 4 bases short, with 20 bases between. CDR3 residues: CAARPFPGTYGYTF. DNA for the CDR3: TGTGCCGCCCGCCCTTTTCCAGGGACCTATGGCTACACCTTC.